This TCR beta chain was identified during a study of T cells in Graves' hyperthyroidism and ophthalmopathy. Study in general: Upon initial diagnosis and before any treatment, peripheral blood was collected.

Study-wide points: Separation of ophthalmopathy from stable hyperthyroidism was achieved by a 13 V-J model.

V shed 1 base and J shed 4 bases, with 13 bases lying between them. The CDR3 is 15 amino acids. Per the germline V gene, CDR1 is KGHSH and CDR2 is LQKENI. Only a few counts were recorded for this clonotype. Its antigen is still unknown. Each diagnosis drew on symptoms, thyroxine, TRAb, thyroid ultrasound and orbital computed tomography findings. Authors of the study amplified TCR beta CDR3 regions from RNA transcripts. TCR CDR3 regions were first amplified by RT-PCR with HTBI primers. TCRdb called the multiplex PCR reads again in MiXCR, with one record for every CDR3 protein. The repertoire has about 400,000 distinct CDR3 sequences, 15% to 19% of them found once; the top ten carry over 12%.

The sample consisted of blood. The clonotype comes from a woman younger than 30 with Graves' hyperthyroidism. The chain links TRBV18 to TRBJ1-2; D not certain. The CDR3 region is CASSPRREVPYGYTF. The CDR3 region has the DNA TGTGCCAGCTCACCACGGAGGGAAGTGCCCTATGGCTACACCTTC. Drawing the rest from reference TRBV18 and TRBJ1-2, the complete variable domain is NAGVMQNPRHLVRRRGQEARLRCSPMKGHSHVYWYRQLPEEGLKFMVYLQKENIIDESGMPKERFSAEFPKEGPSILRIQQVVRGDSAAYFCASSPRREVPYGYTFGSGTRLTVV.